Presented here are 10 T cell receptor beta chains from one specimen sequenced in a study of a mutant IDH1 vaccine in newly diagnosed glioma. The table came from immunoSEQ multiplex PCR; TCRdb's copy has only in-frame clones and leaves some out. The table has tens of thousands of clones, more than 70% seen once. Documented time point: baseline, week 1 (first vaccination visit). Treatment noted: pre-vaccination baseline after standard-of-care therapy. The source was peripheral blood mononuclear cells (PBMCs), collected from a glioma patient treated with radiotherapy, temozolomide or both. The receptors were gathered from a woman between 18 and 29 years old with glioma. Some clones in this sample may be carry-over from other donors' samples.

This clone came up a few times. The chain links TRBV30 to TRBJ1-2, with D possibly matching TRBD1 (6 bases). V lost 0 bases and J 5 bases, leaving 10 bases between the germline ends. The CDR3 contains 13 residues. Germline CDR1 GTSNPN, CDR2 SVGIG (reference sequence). CDR3 region: CAWSVIGGYGYTF. The CDR3, as DNA: TGTGCCTGGAGTGTCATAGGGGGATATGGCTACACCTTC.

This rearrangement joins TRBV5-6 to TRBJ1-5, with 7 bases matching TRBD1. V shed 4 bases, J shed 5 bases, and the junction held 12 bases outside the gene matches. The CDR3 is 16 residues long. Germline CDR1 and CDR2: SGHDT and YYEEEE. CDR3: CASSLGDSRWDQPQHF. The CDR3 DNA sequence: TGTGCCAGCAGCCTGGGGGACAGCCGGTGGGATCAGCCCCAGCATTTT.

V usage is TRBV5-4 and J usage is TRBJ2-5; TRBD1 aligns across 7 bases. V was pared by 0 bases and J by 5 bases, with 1 base of the junction left unmatched. Germline CDR1 and CDR2: SGHNT and YYREEE (reference sequence). This CDR3 spans 13 amino acids. The CDR3 reads CASSLGQGETQYF. For the CDR3, the DNA is TGTGCCAGCAGCTTGGGACAGGGTGAGACCCAGTACTTC.

To note about this clone: Other DNA sequences in this specimen translate into the identical CDR3. The chain links TRBV7-9 to TRBJ2-5; D gene unclear. Germline V gene lookup returns CDR1 SEHNR and CDR2 FQNEAQ (reference sequence). V was trimmed by 1 base and J by 4 bases, leaving 4 bases between them. The CDR3 length is 12 residues. The CDR3 coding sequence is TGTGCCAGCAGCTTAGTTTCAGAGACCCAGTACTTC. This translates into CASSLVSETQYF.

The chain combines TRBV2 with TRBJ2-2; D tentatively fits TRBD1 or TRBD2 (5 bases each). Trimming pared 2 bases from V and 2 bases from J, leaving 9 bases between. The CDR3 is 15 amino acids. The germline V gene has CDR1 SNHLY and CDR2 FYNNEI. CDR3: CASSETRTNTGELFF. The CDR3 region has the DNA TGTGCCAGCAGTGAAACTAGGACAAACACCGGGGAGCTGTTTTTT.

The chain has TRBV6-1 and TRBJ1-6; 7 positions match TRBD1. V lost 4 bases, J lost 4 bases, and 10 bases stayed unmatched. This CDR3 is built from 17 residues. Germline CDR1 MNHNS, CDR2 SASEGT. CDR3 coding DNA: TGTGCCAGCAGTGTTAAACAGGGGACGGCGTATAATTCACCCCTCCACTTT. Encoded protein: CASSVKQGTAYNSPLHF.

The V call is TRBV5-1, the J call TRBJ2-7, with 10 bases matching TRBD1. Germline values: CDR1 SGHRS, CDR2 YFSETQ. The CDR3 runs 13 residues. V was clipped by 3 bases and J by 3 bases; unmatched bases: 0. The chain's CDR3 is CASSWDRGYEQYF. CDR3 nucleotides: TGCGCCAGCAGCTGGGACAGGGGCTACGAGCAGTACTTC.

V usage is TRBV4-1 and J usage is TRBJ2-1, with D uncertain. V lost 0 bases and J lost 0, with 9 bases in between. The CDR3 length is 16 residues. Germline CDR1 is MGHRA and CDR2 is YSYEKL. The CDR3 DNA is TGCGCCAGCAGCCAAGAAGCTGCGAGCTCCTACAATGAGCAGTTCTTC. Translating gives CASSQEAASSYNEQFF.

The CDR3 loop is CASTRDRNQPQHF. In DNA, the CDR3 is TGTGCCAGCACTAGGGACAGGAATCAGCCCCAGCATTTT. The chain uses TRBV2 and TRBJ1-5; 8 bases are shared with TRBD1. This CDR3 region has 13 residues. V lost 7 bases, J lost 4 bases, and 3 bases stayed unmatched. CDR1 and CDR2 (germline): SNHLY, FYNNEI.

CDR3 residues: CASSYSVEPNYGYTF. The CDR3 region has the DNA TGTGCCAGCAGTTACTCAGTGGAGCCTAACTATGGCTACACCTTC. The rearrangement joins TRBV6-5 to TRBJ1-2; no clear D. The length of the CDR3 is 15 residues. The ends were cut back, 0 bases at V and 0 bases at J, with 8 bases in the middle. CDR1 MNHEY and CDR2 SVGAGI come from the germline V gene.